The present entry profiles one T cell receptor (beta chain) with its context. These data originate in a study of technical replicates of blood from a few donors. The table came from immunoSEQ multiplex PCR; TCRdb's copy has only in-frame clones and leaves some out. The sample records about 70,000 clones, approximately 94% being singletons. Germline assignment: CDR1 GTSNPN and CDR2 SVGIG (reference sequence). The CDR3 length is 12 residues. Trimming at V came to 3 bases and at J to 6 bases, leaving 3 bases not matched to a gene. The rearrangement joins TRBV30 to TRBJ2-3; 7 bases fit TRBD2. The TCR comes from a human donor in good health. Material: T cells isolated from PBMCs. DNA of the CDR3: TGTGCCTGGAGCCGGGGAGGGGATACGCAGTATTTT. This translates into CAWSRGGDTQYF.